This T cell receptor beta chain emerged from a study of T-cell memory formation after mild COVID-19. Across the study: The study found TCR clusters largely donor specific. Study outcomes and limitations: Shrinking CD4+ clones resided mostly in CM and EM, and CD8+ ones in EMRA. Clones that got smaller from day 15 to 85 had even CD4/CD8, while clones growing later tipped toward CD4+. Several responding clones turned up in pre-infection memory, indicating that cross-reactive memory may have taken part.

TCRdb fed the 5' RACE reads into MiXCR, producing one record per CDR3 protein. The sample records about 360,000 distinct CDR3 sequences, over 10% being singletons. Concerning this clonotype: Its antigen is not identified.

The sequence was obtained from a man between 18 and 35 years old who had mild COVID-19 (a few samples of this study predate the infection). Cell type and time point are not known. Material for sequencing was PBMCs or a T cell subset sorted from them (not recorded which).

For the CDR3, the DNA is TGTGCCAGCAAAGTCCAGGGGTTTTATTCACCCCTCCACTTT. This sequence encodes CASKVQGFYSPLHF. The chain links TRBV25-1 to TRBJ1-6; D possibly corresponds to TRBD1 (6 bases). Looked up from germline, CDR1 is MGHDK and CDR2 is SYGVNS. The CDR3 is 14 residues long. Trimming cost V 7 bases and J 8 bases, with 15 bases left between them.